These 16 T cell receptor beta chains came from one sample sequenced in a study of cytomegalovirus exposure and HLA in healthy donors. Use of 60 Vbeta and 13 Jbeta primers characterized the PCR. The assay was immunoSEQ multiplex PCR, and TCRdb's table has in-frame clones only and misses some. The table includes 150,000 to 200,000 clones, around 79% detected once. Sequenced: PBMCs. These receptors originate from a female donor in good health and CMV-seronegative.

The chain joins TRBV5-6 to TRBJ2-5, with 13 bases lining up with TRBD2. The CDR3 loop spans 16 amino acids. V was clipped by 4 bases and J by 1 base; unmatched bases: 4. Germline loops: CDR1 SGHDT, CDR2 YYEEEE. This chain's CDR3 is CASSPRTSGGQETQYF. The CDR3 DNA reads as TGTGCCAGCAGCCCTCGGACTAGCGGGGGCCAAGAGACCCAGTACTTC.

The rearrangement uses TRBV7-9 and TRBJ1-2; D unresolved. V was clipped by 5 bases and J by 7 bases, with 23 bases between them. The CDR3 extends over 16 amino acids. The germline gives CDR1 SEHNR, CDR2 FQNEAQ (reference sequence). The CDR3 DNA is TGTGCCAGCAGCCAATACTACGCGGTCGACGGGTTTGGCTACACCTTC. Translating it yields CASSQYYAVDGFGYTF.

The chain joins TRBV30 to TRBJ2-1; no clear D. Germline-derived CDR1 and CDR2 are GTSNPN and SVGIG (reference sequence). Deletions cut 0 bases from V and 2 bases from J, with 14 bases between. The CDR3 has 16 residues. CDR3 sequence reads: CAWSVQLGPTYNEQFF. The CDR3 nucleotides are TGTGCCTGGAGTGTACAGCTTGGGCCTACCTACAATGAGCAGTTCTTC.

This sequence joins TRBV2 and TRBJ1-5; TRBD1 agrees at 8 bases. Germline V gives CDR1 SNHLY, CDR2 FYNNEI. This CDR3 is 13 amino acids long. J lost 7 bases, V lost 3 bases, and 2 bases had no gene match. CDR3 nucleotides: TGTGCCAGCAGTGAGGACAGGGTACAGCCCCAGCATTTT. Translating gives CASSEDRVQPQHF.

The chain joins TRBV18 to TRBJ2-4, with D possibly matching TRBD1 (5 bases). Germline lookup yields CDR1 KGHSH and CDR2 LQKENI. This CDR3 is built from 15 residues. The V and J ends lost 2 bases and 8 bases respectively, with 16 bases between them. Here the CDR3 reads CASSPTAPKGDIQYF. The CDR3 coding sequence is TGTGCCAGCTCACCAACGGCCCCTAAAGGGGACATTCAGTACTTC. The variable domain in full, completed from reference TRBV18 and TRBJ2-4, reads NAGVMQNPRHLVRRRGQEARLRCSPMKGHSHVYWYRQLPEEGLKFMVYLQKENIIDESGMPKERFSAEFPKEGPSILRIQQVVRGDSAAYFCASSPTAPKGDIQYFGAGTRLSVL.

This clone turned up a few times. This sequence joins TRBV29-1 and TRBJ2-1; D may be TRBD2 (6 bases). Germline V lookup: CDR1 SQVTM, CDR2 ANQGSEA. Trimming took 4 bases from V and 3 from J, leaving 19 bases between them. CDR3 length: 16 amino acids. Written as DNA, the CDR3 is TGCAGCGTTGTGGGAGGAAGGAGGGACGGCTACAATGAGCAGTTCTTC. It codes for CSVVGGRRDGYNEQFF.

This clone came up a few times. The CDR3 spells CASSPTGQGTYQPQHF. The DNA of the CDR3 is TGTGCCAGCAGTCCGACCGGACAGGGGACTTATCAGCCCCAGCATTTT. The chain combines TRBV27 with TRBJ1-5; TRBD1 matches at 9 bases. The germline CDR1 and CDR2 sequences are MNHEY and SMNVEV (reference sequence). The CDR3 length is 16 residues. V lost 5 bases to trimming and J lost 5 bases; unmatched junction nucleotides: 10.

The rearrangement links TRBV4-3 to TRBJ1-1, with a tentative D call TRBD1 (5 bases). CDR1 LGHNA and CDR2 YSLEER come from the germline V gene. V dropped 1 base and J dropped 1 base, with 10 bases sitting between them. The CDR3 covers 15 residues. CDR3 nucleotide sequence: TGCGCCAGCAGCCAAGCACCCACAGGGAACACTGAAGCTTTCTTT. Amino acids: CASSQAPTGNTEAFF.

The V call is TRBV11-2, the J call TRBJ1-1; D perhaps matches TRBD1 (5 bases). The CDR3 extends over 14 amino acids. V lost 1 base to trimming and J lost 4 bases, with 10 bases between them. Germline V gene lookup returns CDR1 SGHAT and CDR2 FQNNGV. The CDR3 bases are TGTGCCAGCAGCTTAGGAGACGGGGGCACTGAAGCTTTCTTT. The encoded protein is CASSLGDGGTEAFF. Using reference TRBV11-2 and TRBJ1-1 for the parts outside the CDR3, the full variable domain is EAGVAQSPRYKIIEKRQSVAFWCNPISGHATLYWYQQILGQGPKLLIQFQNNGVVDDSQLPKDRFSAERLKGVDSTLKIQPAKLEDSAVYLCASSLGDGGTEAFFGQGTRLTVV.

This clone was detected only once. V is TRBV9 and J is TRBJ2-7, with 10 bases lining up with TRBD2. Germline V CDR1 and CDR2: SGDLS, YYNGEE. There are 15 residues in the CDR3. J gave up 0 bases and V 2 bases, and 2 bases lay outside the gene matches. CDR3 sequence (DNA): TGTGCCAGCAGCGTTAGCGGGGGGATCTCCTACGAGCAGTACTTC. Protein sequence: CASSVSGGISYEQYF.

The gene calls are TRBV10-3 and TRBJ1-1; no clear D gene. In germline, CDR1 is ENHRY, CDR2 SYGVKD. The germline V and J ends were trimmed by 3 bases and 1 base, with 6 bases remaining between them. This CDR3 comprises 13 residues. This chain's CDR3 is CAISERGNTEAFF. The CDR3 DNA is TGTGCCATCAGTGAACGGGGGAACACTGAAGCTTTCTTT.

The CDR3 is CASRLGQVYTDTQYF. DNA of the CDR3: TGTGCCAGCAGGCTCGGACAGGTCTACACAGATACGCAGTATTTT. The chain employs TRBV6-1 and TRBJ2-3, with 7 bases identical to TRBD1. The CDR3 totals 15 residues. The J segment lost 2 bases and the V segment lost 6 bases, leaving 8 bases of the junction unmatched. In germline, CDR1 is MNHNS, CDR2 SASEGT.

This clone was counted between two and nine times. The chain is built from TRBV11-2 and TRBJ2-3, with TRBD1 identical over 8 bases. V was clipped by 1 base and J by 0 bases; unmatched bases: 3. CDR1 is SGHAT and CDR2 is FQNNGV in the germline V gene. The CDR3 sequence is 16 residues long. CDR3 region: CASSLVGTGSTDTQYF. The CDR3 nucleotides are TGTGCCAGCAGCTTAGTTGGGACAGGTAGCACAGATACGCAGTATTTT.

This chain links TRBV30 with TRBJ2-5; 9 bases map to TRBD2. CDR1 is GTSNPN, CDR2 SVGIG, per germline (reference sequence). This CDR3 comprises 17 residues. J was trimmed by 2 bases and V by 1 base; bases with no gene match: 11. CDR3 loop: CAWSEKLAGLVQETQYF. The CDR3 DNA reads as TGTGCCTGGAGTGAGAAGCTAGCGGGGTTGGTTCAAGAGACCCAGTACTTC. Variable domain in full (rest from reference TRBV30 and TRBJ2-5): SQTIHQWPATLVQPVGSPLSLECTVEGTSNPNLYWYRQAAGRGLQLLFYSVGIGQISSEVPQNLSASRPQDRQFILSSKKLLLSDSGFYLCAWSEKLAGLVQETQYFGPGTRLLVL.

The chain carries TRBV27 and TRBJ2-3; 8 nucleotides match TRBD1. Germline lookup yields CDR1 MNHEY and CDR2 SMNVEV (reference sequence). V shed 5 bases, J shed 3 bases, and the junction held 7 bases outside the gene matches. This CDR3 is built from 15 residues. DNA of the CDR3: TGTGCCAGCAGTCGGACAGGGATAGTGACAGATACGCAGTATTTT. Protein product: CASSRTGIVTDTQYF.

The sample holds a few counts of this clone. The rearrangement links TRBV4-3 to TRBJ2-2; D unresolved. V shed 1 base and J shed 5 bases, with 5 bases lying between them. The CDR3 sequence is 13 residues long. Germline V gene data show CDR1 as LGHNA and CDR2 as YSLEER. CDR3 bases: TGCGCCAGCAGCCAAGGCGGAACCGGGGAGCTGTTTTTT. The encoded protein is CASSQGGTGELFF.